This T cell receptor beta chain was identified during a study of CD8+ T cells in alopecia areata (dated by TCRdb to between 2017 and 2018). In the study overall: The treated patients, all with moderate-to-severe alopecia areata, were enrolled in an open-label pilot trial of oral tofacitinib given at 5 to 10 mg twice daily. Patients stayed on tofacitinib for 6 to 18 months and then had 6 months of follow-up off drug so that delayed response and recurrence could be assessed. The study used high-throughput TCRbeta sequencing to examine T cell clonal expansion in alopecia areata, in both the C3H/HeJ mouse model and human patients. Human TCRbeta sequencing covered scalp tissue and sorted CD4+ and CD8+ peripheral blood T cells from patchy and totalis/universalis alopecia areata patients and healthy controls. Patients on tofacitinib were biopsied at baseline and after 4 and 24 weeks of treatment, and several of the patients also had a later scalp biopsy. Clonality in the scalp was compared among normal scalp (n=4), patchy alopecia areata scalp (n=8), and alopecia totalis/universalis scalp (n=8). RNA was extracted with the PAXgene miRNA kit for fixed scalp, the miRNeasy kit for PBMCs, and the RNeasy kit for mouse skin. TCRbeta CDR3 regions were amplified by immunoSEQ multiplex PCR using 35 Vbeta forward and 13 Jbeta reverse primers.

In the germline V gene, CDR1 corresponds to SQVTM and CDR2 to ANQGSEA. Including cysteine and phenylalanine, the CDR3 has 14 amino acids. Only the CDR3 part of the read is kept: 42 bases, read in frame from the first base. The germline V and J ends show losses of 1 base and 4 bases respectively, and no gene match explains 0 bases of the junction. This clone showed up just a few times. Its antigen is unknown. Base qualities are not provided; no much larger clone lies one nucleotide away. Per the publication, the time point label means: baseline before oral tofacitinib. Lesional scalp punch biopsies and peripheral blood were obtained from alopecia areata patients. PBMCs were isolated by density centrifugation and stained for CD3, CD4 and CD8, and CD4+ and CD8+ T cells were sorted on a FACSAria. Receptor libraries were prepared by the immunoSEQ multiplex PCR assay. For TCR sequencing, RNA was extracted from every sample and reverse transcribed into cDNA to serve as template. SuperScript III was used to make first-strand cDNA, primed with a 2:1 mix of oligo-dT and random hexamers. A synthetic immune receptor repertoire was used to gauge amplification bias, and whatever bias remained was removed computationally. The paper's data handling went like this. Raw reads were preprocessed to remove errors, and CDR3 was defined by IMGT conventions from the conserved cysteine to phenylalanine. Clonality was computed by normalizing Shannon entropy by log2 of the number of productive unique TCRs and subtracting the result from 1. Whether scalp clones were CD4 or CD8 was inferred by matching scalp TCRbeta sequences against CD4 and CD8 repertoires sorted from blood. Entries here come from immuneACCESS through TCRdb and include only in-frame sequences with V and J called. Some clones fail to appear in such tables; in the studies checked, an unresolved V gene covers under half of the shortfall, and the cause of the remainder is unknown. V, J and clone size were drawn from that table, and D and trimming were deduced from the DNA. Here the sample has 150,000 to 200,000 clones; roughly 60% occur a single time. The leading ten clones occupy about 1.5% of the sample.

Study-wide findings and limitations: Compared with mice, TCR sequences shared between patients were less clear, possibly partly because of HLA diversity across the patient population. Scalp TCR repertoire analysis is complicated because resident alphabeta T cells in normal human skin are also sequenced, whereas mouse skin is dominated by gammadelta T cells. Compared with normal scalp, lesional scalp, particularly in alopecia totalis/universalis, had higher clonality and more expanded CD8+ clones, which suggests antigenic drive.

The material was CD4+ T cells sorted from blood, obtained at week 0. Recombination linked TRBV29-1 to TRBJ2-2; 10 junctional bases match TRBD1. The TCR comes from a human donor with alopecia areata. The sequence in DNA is TGCAGCGTTGAAGGGACAGGGGGCACCGGGGAGCTGTTTTTT. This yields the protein CSVEGTGGTGELFF.